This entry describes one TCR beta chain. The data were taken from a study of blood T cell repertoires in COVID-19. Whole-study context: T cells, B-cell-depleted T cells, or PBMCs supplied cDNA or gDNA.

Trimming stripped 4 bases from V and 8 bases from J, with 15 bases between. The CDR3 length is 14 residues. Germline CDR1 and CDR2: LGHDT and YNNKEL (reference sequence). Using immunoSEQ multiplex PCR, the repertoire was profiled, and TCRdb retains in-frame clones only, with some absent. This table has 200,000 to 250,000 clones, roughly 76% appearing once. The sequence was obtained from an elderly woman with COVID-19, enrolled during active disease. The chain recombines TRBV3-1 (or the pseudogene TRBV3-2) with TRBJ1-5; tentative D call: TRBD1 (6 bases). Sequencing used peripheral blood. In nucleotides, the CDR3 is TGTGCCAGCAGCCGAATTGCAGGGGCAGAGCCCCAGCATTTT. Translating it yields CASSRIAGAEPQHF.